This TCR beta chain was documented in a study of T-cell reconstitution after alpha-beta-depleted transplantation in children. Study-wide findings and caveats: Two months or so post-transplant, alpha-beta T cells reportedly derived from several hundred expanded graft clones. Once a year had passed after transplant, T-cell counts and diversity came mostly from newly produced T cells. Some patients' high day-60 TCRbeta diversity was traced to surviving recipient T cells and thymic progenitors.

Unique molecular identifiers featured in how the TCRbeta library was prepared. MiXCR, run by TCRdb on the PCR reads, gives a single entry per CDR3 protein. The sample yields about 440,000 distinct CDR3 sequences, roughly 44% seen once. Trimming took 1 base from V and 9 from J; bases not matched to a gene: 7. The germline gives CDR1 SEHNR, CDR2 FQNEAQ (reference sequence). CDR3 length: 15 amino acids. This clonotype appeared a few times. Its antigen is still unknown. Sequences were derived from PBMCs, sampled before TCRalphabeta/CD19-depleted stem cell transplant. The origin of this receptor is a girl aged 2-9 years with aplastic anemia, due to receive a stem cell transplant. The J gene is TRBJ2-1, the V gene TRBV7-9; 9 bases match TRBD2. CDR3 sequence reads: CASSLVASGTGEQFF. CDR3 DNA sequence: TGTGCCAGCAGCTTAGTGGCTAGCGGGACTGGTGAGCAGTTCTTC.